A single sample gave rise to the 10 T cell receptor beta chains below, sequenced in a study of cytomegalovirus exposure and HLA in healthy donors. PCR was performed using 60 Vbeta and 13 Jbeta primers. Method: immunoSEQ multiplex PCR; TCRdb's copy keeps in-frame clones and lacks some. The table for this sample gives approximately 30,000 clones. The sequenced material came from PBMCs. The origin of the receptors is a woman between 35 and 50 years old in good health and CMV-seropositive.

This chain joins TRBV10-3 and TRBJ2-5; 12 positions agree with TRBD2. The end of the DNA is better explained by TRBJ2-7, so the J call may be wrong. Germline V lookup: CDR1 ENHRY, CDR2 SYGVKD. This CDR3 region has 15 residues. The CDR3: CAISAGLAGSYEQYF. In DNA form, the CDR3 reads TGTGCCATCAGTGCTGGACTAGCGGGAAGCTACGAGCAGTACTTC.

The gene calls are TRBV9 and TRBJ2-1; TRBD1 agrees at 10 bases. After removal of 0 bases from V and 8 bases from J, the junction contained 8 bases not matched to a gene. The germline V gene has CDR1 SGDLS and CDR2 YYNGEE. This CDR3 has 16 residues. The CDR3 DNA sequence: TGTGCCAGCAGCGTAGCTAGGGGGACAGGGGTCGATGAGCAGTTCTTC. As protein: CASSVARGTGVDEQFF.

The chain is built from TRBV7-5 and TRBJ1-2; no DNA check was done on the table's D call, TRBD1. TRBV7-5 is given as a pseudogene. The CDR3 consists of 15 residues. CDR3 region: CARSLAGQGCYGYTF. CDR3 nucleotide sequence: TGTGCCAGAAGCTTAGCTGGACAGGGGTGCTATGGCTACACCTTC.

J is TRBJ2-1 and V is TRBV28; TRBD2 aligns across 9 bases. Looked up from germline, CDR1 is MDHEN and CDR2 is SYDVKM. CDR3 size: 15 residues. J gave up 7 bases and V 3 bases, and 7 bases lay outside the gene matches. The CDR3 DNA follows: TGTGCCAGCAGTTTGGCGGGAGGGCCTTTAAATGAGCAGTTCTTC. Translation: CASSLAGGPLNEQFF.

The CDR3 sequence: CSVADIDNEQFF. The CDR3 DNA sequence: TGCAGCGTTGCGGACATAGACAATGAGCAGTTCTTC. The chain combines TRBV29-1 with TRBJ2-1, with D possibly TRBD1 on 5 matching bases. From germline, CDR1 is SQVTM and CDR2 ANQGSEA. V lost 4 bases and J 5 bases, leaving 9 bases between the germline ends. The CDR3 consists of 12 residues.

V is TRBV5-1 and J is TRBJ2-2; 8 nucleotides match TRBD1. The CDR3 spans 15 residues. The germline CDR1 and CDR2 sequences are SGHRS and YFSETQ. V gave up 4 bases and J gave up 4 bases; unmatched junction bases: 6. The CDR3 region is CASSRGQGGTGELFF. The DNA for the CDR3 is TGCGCCAGCAGCAGAGGACAGGGCGGCACCGGGGAGCTGTTTTTT.

V and J are TRBV19 and TRBJ2-5; 7 bases map to TRBD1. The CDR3 loop spans 15 amino acids. After removal of 5 bases from V and 0 bases from J, the junction contained 6 bases not matched to a gene. Germline CDR1 and CDR2: LNHDA and SQIVND (reference sequence). This chain's CDR3 is CASSLRTGYQETQYF. The CDR3 DNA sequence: TGTGCCAGTAGTCTCCGGACAGGATACCAAGAGACCCAGTACTTC.

V gene TRBV7-6 combines with J gene TRBJ1-2; maybe TRBD1 (5 bases). The CDR3 loop spans 13 amino acids. Germline V gives CDR1 SGHVS, CDR2 FNYEAQ. Trimming removed 4 bases at V and 3 bases at J, with 9 bases between. CDR3 DNA: TGTGCCAGCAGCTCAGGCAGGGACTATGGCTACACCTTC. It is translated as CASSSGRDYGYTF. Based on the CDR3 plus reference TRBV7-6 and TRBJ1-2, the full variable domain is GAGVSQSPRYKVTKRGQDVALRCDPISGHVSLYWYRQALGQGPEFLTYFNYEAQQDKSGLPNDRFSAERPEGSISTLTIQRTEQRDSAMYRCASSSGRDYGYTFGSGTRLTVV.

The genes are TRBV19 and TRBJ2-1; D is uncertain. V was shortened by 3 bases and J by 0 bases, with 9 bases between the two germline ends. This CDR3 spans 15 amino acids. The germline gives CDR1 LNHDA, CDR2 SQIVND (reference sequence). The CDR3 is CASSIGVSSYNEQFF. Here the CDR3 DNA reads TGTGCCAGTAGTATCGGAGTGAGCTCCTACAATGAGCAGTTCTTC.

The chain couples TRBV19 to TRBJ1-5, with D unresolved. Germline values: CDR1 LNHDA, CDR2 SQIVND (reference sequence). This CDR3 has 13 amino acids. Trimming removed 7 bases at V and 2 bases at J, with 9 bases between. The CDR3 coding sequence is TGTGCCAGTACAACAGATGGCAATCAGCCCCAGCATTTT. Protein sequence: CASTTDGNQPQHF.